This T cell receptor (beta chain) was captured by sequencing in a study of blood T cell repertoires in COVID-19. Libraries were prepared by immunoSEQ multiplex PCR; TCRdb keeps only in-frame clonotypes and omits some of them. The sample has approximately 230,000 clones; 88% are singletons. Germline CDR1 and CDR2: SGHTA and FQGTGA. Trimming took 5 bases from V and 1 from J; bases not matched to a gene: 2. This CDR3 is built from 14 residues. The chain links TRBV7-3 to TRBJ2-7; 10 positions agree with TRBD1. The source is a woman aged 45-60 years with acute COVID-19. Specimen: PBMCs or T cells enriched from blood (not recorded which). CDR3 sequence: CASSRDRGSYEQYF. In DNA form, the CDR3 reads TGTGCCAGCAGCCGGGACAGGGGATCCTACGAGCAGTACTTC. Looking up the rest from reference TRBV7-3 and TRBJ2-7 gives the full variable domain: GAGVSQTPSNKVTEKGKYVELRCDPISGHTALYWYRQSLGQGPEFLIYFQGTGAADDSGLPNDRFFAVRPEGSVSTLKIQRTERGDSAVYLCASSRDRGSYEQYFGPGTRLTVT.